The 25 T cell receptor beta chains below all came from one sample that was sequenced in a study of T cell responses to AZD1222 COVID-19 vaccine. The protocol was immunoSEQ multiplex PCR, while the TCRdb copy is restricted to in-frame clones and leaves out a portion. The sample consists of roughly 110,000 clones, roughly 88% of them appearing once. Specimen: peripheral blood, collected on day 0 of AZD1222 vaccination. These receptors originate from an adult in good health.

The V and J genes are TRBV3-1 (or the pseudogene TRBV3-2) and TRBJ2-7; TRBD2 matches 9 bases. The length of the CDR3 is 15 residues. V lost 1 base to trimming and J lost 1 base; unmatched junction nucleotides: 2. The germline V gene has CDR1 LGHDT and CDR2 YNNKEL (reference sequence). The chain's CDR3 is CASSQGLAGSYEQYF. For the CDR3, the DNA is TGTGCCAGCAGCCAAGGGCTAGCGGGATCCTACGAGCAGTACTTC.

The CDR3 DNA follows: TGTGCCAGCAGTCTCGGACTGAATAATTCACCCCTCCACTTT. Residues: CASSLGLNNSPLHF. The chain employs TRBV28 and TRBJ1-6; D gene unclear. Germline lookup yields CDR1 MDHEN and CDR2 SYDVKM. This CDR3 has 14 residues. V was trimmed by 5 bases and J by 5 bases, leaving 10 bases between them.

This chain uses TRBV9 with TRBJ2-7; tentative D call: TRBD2 (6 bases). Trimming pared 3 bases from V and 2 bases from J, leaving 12 bases between. The CDR3 is made up of 14 amino acids. The germline CDR1 and CDR2 sequences are SGDLS and YYNGEE. CDR3 region: CASSERDWTYEQYF. The CDR3 DNA follows: TGTGCCAGCAGCGAACGGGACTGGACCTACGAGCAGTACTTC.

The J gene is TRBJ2-1, the V gene TRBV19, with D maybe TRBD2 (6 bases). CDR1 and CDR2 (germline): LNHDA, SQIVND (reference sequence). V lost 1 base and J 4 bases, leaving 11 bases between the germline ends. There are 15 residues in the CDR3. CDR3 amino acids: CASSIGAGGYNEQFF. The CDR3 DNA sequence: TGTGCCAGTAGTATAGGAGCGGGCGGTTACAATGAGCAGTTCTTC.

V usage is TRBV6-2 or TRBV6-3 and J usage is TRBJ2-7; 7 bases line up with TRBD1. The V and J ends lost 2 bases and 4 bases, in that order; junction bases with no gene match: 2. The CDR3 has 13 amino acids. Per the germline V gene, CDR1 is MNHEY and CDR2 is SVGEGT. In DNA form, the CDR3 reads TGTGCCAGCAGTTACGACAGGGAGTACGAGCAGTACTTC. Amino acid sequence: CASSYDREYEQYF.

The rearrangement uses TRBV7-3 and TRBJ2-1; 12 bases align to TRBD2. The V gene end was trimmed by 5 bases and the J gene end by 9 bases; junction bases not matched to a gene: 5. There are 14 residues in the CDR3. Germline V gives CDR1 SGHTA, CDR2 FQGTGA. CDR3 in DNA: TGTGCCAGCAGCCCCCGGACTAGCGGGACTGAGCAGTTCTTC. Encoded protein: CASSPRTSGTEQFF.

The chain combines TRBV25-1 with TRBJ2-7; 7 bases align to TRBD2. The junction had 6 bases not matched to a gene; V was cut back by 3 bases and J by 1 base. Germline V gives CDR1 MGHDK, CDR2 SYGVNS. The CDR3 has 15 amino acids. For the CDR3, the DNA is TGTGCCAGCAGTGAGAGGGGAGGGGTGTCCTACGAGCAGTACTTC. Its protein is CASSERGGVSYEQYF.

The V and J genes are TRBV7-2 and TRBJ1-4; TRBD1 matches 11 bases. The CDR3 is 14 residues long. From germline, CDR1 is SGHTA and CDR2 FQGNSA. The J segment lost 8 bases and the V segment lost 5 bases, leaving 4 bases of the junction unmatched. CDR3 in amino acids: CASSRDRGAEKLFF. CDR3 DNA: TGTGCCAGCAGCCGGGACAGGGGGGCGGAAAAACTGTTTTTT.

The CDR3 protein is CASSLGWGYNEKLFF. The CDR3 DNA reads as TGCGCCAGCAGCTTGGGGTGGGGCTATAATGAAAAACTGTTTTTT. The chain is built from TRBV5-1 and TRBJ1-4, with D possibly being TRBD1 (5 bases). The CDR3 sequence is 15 residues long. The germline gives CDR1 SGHRS, CDR2 YFSETQ. Trimming removed 0 bases at V and 4 bases at J, with 10 bases between.

Comments on this clone: Other DNA sequences within the sample encode an identical CDR3. This sequence joins TRBV27 and TRBJ1-4, with D uncertain. The length of the CDR3 is 13 residues. V was pared by 5 bases and J by 7 bases, with 11 bases between. Germline CDR1 is MNHEY and CDR2 is SMNVEV (reference sequence). This chain's CDR3 is CASSPRVGEKLFF. DNA of the CDR3: TGTGCCAGCAGTCCAAGGGTCGGTGAAAAACTGTTTTTT. The whole variable domain, filled in from reference TRBV27 and TRBJ1-4, reads EAQVTQNPRYLITVTGKKLTVTCSQNMNHEYMSWYRQDPGLGLRQIYYSMNVEVTDKGDVPEGYKVSRKEKRNFPLILESPSPNQTSLYFCASSPRVGEKLFFGSGTQLSVL.

This clone was recorded only once. This chain connects TRBV19 to TRBJ1-5; TRBD1 matches at 9 bases. The CDR3 contains 15 residues. The V segment lost 5 bases and the J segment 6 bases; nucleotides outside the gene matches: 8. Per germline, CDR1 LNHDA and CDR2 SQIVND (reference sequence). The CDR3 coding sequence is TGTGCCAGTAGTTTCCAGGGACAGGGAGGTCAGCCCCAGCATTTT. The encoded protein is CASSFQGQGGQPQHF.

The V call is TRBV3-1 (or the pseudogene TRBV3-2), the J call TRBJ2-5; TRBD2 matches 10 bases. CDR1 is LGHDT, CDR2 YNNKEL, per germline (reference sequence). The V and J ends lost 1 base and 5 bases, in that order; junction bases with no gene match: 7. The CDR3 totals 16 residues. CDR3 nucleotides: TGTGCCAGCAGCCAAGCTAGCGGGAGTTTAGGGGAGACCCAGTACTTC. Protein sequence: CASSQASGSLGETQYF.

CDR3 DNA sequence: TGTGCCACCAGTGATTTGCATTTGAGTATACGGATGAACACTGAAGCTTTCTTT. Translated, it gives CATSDLHLSIRMNTEAFF. The chain has TRBV24-1 and TRBJ1-1; D is unresolved. Trimming stripped 0 bases from V and 0 bases from J, with 16 bases between. The CDR3 has 18 amino acids. The germline gives CDR1 KGHDR, CDR2 SFDVKD.

This clone has a single count. Here the CDR3 DNA reads TGTGCCAGCAGCCGCCAAGATGGGACCGGGGAGCTGTTTTTT. Translation: CASSRQDGTGELFF. This chain connects TRBV5-4 to TRBJ2-2; D not resolved. Looked up from germline, CDR1 is SGHNT and CDR2 is YYREEE (reference sequence). V was shortened by 4 bases and J by 5 bases, with 12 bases between the two germline ends. The length of the CDR3 is 14 residues.

Only a few counts were recorded for this clone. Possible read error: a much larger clone is one base away. This rearrangement joins TRBV2 to TRBJ1-1, with 7 bases matching TRBD1. Germline values: CDR1 SNHLY, CDR2 FYNNEI. V was pared by 4 bases and J by 4 bases, with 3 bases of the junction left unmatched. The CDR3 is 13 residues long. CDR3 region: CASSVGGGTEAFF. The CDR3 coding sequence is TGTGCCAGCAGTGTAGGGGGCGGCACTGAAGCTTTCTTT. Variable domain in full (rest from reference TRBV2 and TRBJ1-1): EPEVTQTPSHQVTQMGQEVILRCVPISNHLYFYWYRQILGQKVEFLVSFYNNEISEKSEIFDDQFSVERPDGSNFTLKIRSTKLEDSAMYFCASSVGGGTEAFFGQGTRLTVV.

The CDR3 DNA is TGTGCCAGCAGCCGGCGGAGCGAAGCTTTCTTT. It codes for CASSRRSEAFF. This chain connects TRBV12-3 or TRBV12-4 to TRBJ1-1, with D unclear. V was shortened by 6 bases and J by 8 bases, with 10 bases between the two germline ends. This CDR3 comprises 11 residues.

V gene TRBV7-9 combines with J gene TRBJ2-4, with unresolved D. Germline CDR1 is SEHNR and CDR2 is FQNEAQ (reference sequence). The CDR3 loop spans 14 amino acids. Trimming cost V 5 bases and J 0 bases, with 8 bases left between them. For the CDR3, the DNA is TGTGCCAGCAGCCTAACACTAGCCAAAAACATTCAGTACTTC. It encodes CASSLTLAKNIQYF.

The chain recombines TRBV19 with TRBJ2-2; 10 nucleotides align to TRBD2. The length of the CDR3 is 17 residues. Unmatched junction bases numbered 5, after V lost 4 bases and J lost 0 bases. Germline V gives CDR1 LNHDA, CDR2 SQIVND (reference sequence). The CDR3 nucleotides are TGTGCCAGTAGTACCCGGACTAGCGGCACGAACACCGGGGAGCTGTTTTTT. Translating gives CASSTRTSGTNTGELFF.

The CDR3 nucleotides read TGTGCCAGCAGCCATGACACCTACGAGCAGTACTTC. Translated, it gives CASSHDTYEQYF. The chain combines TRBV3-1 (or the pseudogene TRBV3-2) with TRBJ2-7; D gene uncertain. Per the germline V gene, CDR1 is LGHDT and CDR2 is YNNKEL (reference sequence). Trimming took 3 bases from V and 2 from J, leaving 5 bases between them. The CDR3 is made up of 12 amino acids.

This chain joins TRBV18 and TRBJ1-1; D uncertain. Germline loops: CDR1 KGHSH, CDR2 LQKENI. The CDR3 consists of 13 residues. V dropped 3 bases and J dropped 8 bases, with 13 bases sitting between them. As DNA, the CDR3 is TGTGCCAGCTCACCTATCGGACGGGGAGAAGCTTTCTTT. Amino acid sequence: CASSPIGRGEAFF.

Only a few counts were recorded for this clone. The chain recombines TRBV4-1 with TRBJ1-3, with 12 bases fitting TRBD1. Germline-derived CDR1 and CDR2 are MGHRA and YSYEKL. This CDR3 comprises 19 residues. V trimming: 0 bases; J trimming: 2 bases; junction bases outside the gene matches: 8. The CDR3 region has the DNA TGCGCCAGCAGCCAAGATCCGGGGGACAGGGGGCTCGCTGGAAACACCATATATTTT. Translation gives CASSQDPGDRGLAGNTIYF.

In the case of this clone: Other nucleotide sequences in the sample specify the same CDR3. The chain employs TRBV6-5 and TRBJ1-2; D possibly corresponds to TRBD1 (6 bases). V dropped 0 bases and J dropped 4 bases, with 15 bases sitting between them. This CDR3 is built from 16 residues. The V gene's germline CDR1 is MNHEY and CDR2 SVGAGI. In DNA, the CDR3 is TGTGCCAGCAGTTACTCCCGTACGGGAGGGGGCTATGGCTACACCTTC. This codes for CASSYSRTGGGYGYTF.

The J gene is TRBJ2-7, the V gene TRBV28; the D gene is possibly TRBD2 (6 bases). Trimming shortened V by 5 bases and J by 0 bases, and 8 bases separated the two germline ends. The CDR3 is made up of 13 amino acids. The germline V gene has CDR1 MDHEN and CDR2 SYDVKM. The CDR3 is CASSAGSSYEQYF. The CDR3 DNA sequence: TGTGCCAGCAGTGCCGGGAGCTCCTACGAGCAGTACTTC.

J is TRBJ2-7 and V is TRBV5-1; 10 positions agree with TRBD1. Germline assignment: CDR1 SGHRS and CDR2 YFSETQ. The ends lost 3 bases at V and 3 bases at J; junction bases unmatched: 3. This CDR3 spans 14 amino acids. In DNA, the CDR3 is TGCGCCAGCAGCTCGGGACAGGGGTTCTACGAGCAGTACTTC. Translation: CASSSGQGFYEQYF.

This chain joins TRBV4-1 and TRBJ2-7, with D possibly matching TRBD1 (5 bases). Trimming took off 4 bases at V and 0 bases at J, with 13 bases between the two ends. The germline gives CDR1 MGHRA, CDR2 YSYEKL. The CDR3 is 15 amino acids. CDR3 nucleotide sequence: TGCGCCAGCAGCCGGGGCTCCATCCCCTCCTACGAGCAGTACTTC. Its translation is CASSRGSIPSYEQYF.